This TCR beta chain was identified in a study of vaccination and CD4 T cells after COVID-19 (dated by TCRdb to the early 2020s). About the full investigation: Convalescent patients had a positive SARS-CoV-2 result on nasal swab PCR, and of these patients, about ten had mild disease and one had severe disease. Post-COVID blood samples were collected from convalescent patients a median of approximately 100 days after diagnosis, with a range of about 35 to 180 days. The convalescent cohort included six males and four females, with two Hispanic individuals, seven Caucasians, two Asians and one multiracial person. As controls, cultures received a CEFX viral epitope pool (the positive control), an HIV-1 Nef peptide pool (the negative control), or no peptide at all. For stimulating the cultures, overlapping spike peptide pools were used, derived from SARS-CoV-2 as well as from the common cold coronaviruses HCoV-NL63, HCoV-OC43 and HCoV-229E. In under twelve COVID-19 convalescent patients and a few infection-naive healthy vaccine recipients, researchers compared the spike-specific CD4+ TCR repertoire from before mRNA vaccination with the repertoire from after. Post-vaccine blood samples were obtained a median of around 67 days after the second vaccine dose, with a range of about 12 to 241 days. Participants received two doses of either the Pfizer-BioNTech BNT162b2 vaccine (n=8) or the Moderna mRNA-1273 vaccine (n=2). The research as a whole found: Among the post-vaccine SARS-CoV-2-reactive clones in convalescent patients, a median around 90% showed up only after vaccination, which suggests vaccine-specific priming. Although the median number of SARS-CoV-2-reactive clonotypes went up from around 20 after infection to some 37 after vaccination, the increase was not significant. Of the vaccine-specific clones in convalescent patients, 304 of 307, or nearly all, reacted only to SARS-CoV-2 spike and did not cross-react with common cold coronaviruses. Relatively few convalescent patients were included in the study, and early timepoints after natural infection were not analyzed.

Libraries were prepared through PCR. TCR sequencing of DNA from cultured CD4+ T cells used the Oncomine TCR Beta short-read assay at the Johns Hopkins FTIC core. The QIAamp micro DNA kit was used to extract genomic DNA from the cultured CD4+ T cells. Oncomine TCR Beta libraries from cultured CD4+ T cells were pooled with unique dual indexes and sequenced on an Illumina iSeq 100. Per the authors' processing: Non-productive sequences were removed, and CDR3s that did not start with C, did not end with F or W, or were shorter than 7 amino acids were discarded. The MANAFEST web application identified antigen-specific clonotypes by comparing peptide-stimulated wells against reference wells and other culture wells. Positive clones required FDR below 0.05, an odds ratio above 5, and productive frequency above 0.1% in at least two of three replicate wells. Cross-reactive clonotypes were defined as significantly expanded in both SARS-CoV-2 spike wells and at least one common cold coronavirus spike condition. CDR3 homology was assessed with Levenshtein distances (stringdist) and unrooted phylogenetic trees (ape) in R version 3.6.1. The raw public reads went through TCRdb reprocessing: fastp at Q25, MiXCR clone calling, in-frame beta chains kept. Each CDR3 protein gets just one entry, which takes the most common genes and DNA from the rows behind it. The V and J calls and clone size are TCRdb's, not the authors'. This sample comprises about 20,000 distinct CDR3 sequences, 50% of them detected only once. In total, the top ten clones hold roughly 6.2% of the sample.

The treatment or condition label corresponds to: approximately nine-day PBMC culture with coronavirus spike peptide pools or control peptides (ViraFEST assay). The ViraFEST assay was used in the study, in which antigen-specific T cells were expanded with peptide pools and expanded clonotypes were subsequently identified by TCR sequencing. The positive SARS-CoV-2 PCR tests of the convalescent patients were dated from March to December 2020, before the Alpha, Beta and Delta variants emerged in the United States. Each well held roughly 2.2 million PBMCs cultured in IMDM containing approximately 5.3% human AB serum and approximately 9.4 IU/ml IL-2, with 10 ug/ml peptide pools added. Half of the culture medium was replaced with fresh IL-2-containing medium on days 3 and 7. Once the cells had been in culture for about 10 days, the EasySep CD4+ T cell isolation kit was used to isolate CD4+ T cells by negative selection. PBMCs were separated from whole blood using Ficoll-Paque Plus gradient centrifugation and then either used fresh or cryopreserved at -140C. In general, triplicate wells were set up for every culture condition.

Details on this clonotype: Its antigen is not yet known. The record has no base qualities; no much larger clone is one base away.

From the germline V gene, CDR1 is SGHTA and CDR2 is FQGNSA. Relative to germline, V is 3 bases shorter and J is 4 bases shorter, with 9 bases between their ends. From its cysteine to its phenylalanine, the CDR3 spans 13 amino acids. Left in the record is the CDR3 DNA by itself, 39 bases read in frame from the first base. The sample was CD4+ T cells from blood, cultured in vitro. The sequence links TRBV7-2 to TRBJ2-5, with an unclear D gene assignment. The receptor was isolated from a human donor who had recovered from COVID-19. In nucleotides, the sequence is TGTGCCAGCAGCTTTCCCTGGCGAGAGACCCAGTACTTC. This is translated as CASSFPWRETQYF.